The 10 T cell receptor beta chains presented below share a single source sample, sequenced in a study of T cell responses to AZD1222 COVID-19 vaccine. Profiled with immunoSEQ multiplex PCR; TCRdb holds only in-frame clones, not every one. The sample has more than 150,000 clones, about 93% seen once. Sequenced material: peripheral blood, taken 28 days after the second AZD1222 dose. The source of these receptors is an adult who received the AZD1222 COVID-19 vaccine.

The chain uses TRBV23-1 and TRBJ1-5, with D tentatively TRBD1 (6 bases). TRBV23-1 is designated an ORF whose function remains uncertain. The CDR3 extends over 16 amino acids. The germline V and J ends were trimmed by 0 bases and 4 bases, with 13 bases remaining between them. The CDR3 loop is CASSQSTGQTNQPQHF. The CDR3 DNA sequence: TGCGCCAGCAGTCAATCTACAGGACAGACTAATCAGCCCCAGCATTTT.

This rearrangement joins TRBV21-1 to TRBJ2-7; the D segment call TRBD2 is taken from the table without a DNA check. TRBV21-1 is flagged as a pseudogene. The CDR3 has 16 amino acids. Here the CDR3 reads CASSRIRLAGIYEQYF. CDR3 DNA sequence: TGTGCCAGCAGCAGAATCCGGCTAGCGGGTATCTACGAGCAGTACTTC.

This clone has only a few counts. The chain is built from TRBV28 and TRBJ1-5; D is uncertain. This CDR3 has 13 amino acids. CDR1 and CDR2 (germline): MDHEN, SYDVKM. V was clipped by 5 bases and J by 2 bases, with 7 bases between them. CDR3 nucleotides: TGTGCCAGCAGTCCCCCGGGCAATCAGCCCCAGCATTTT. The encoded protein is CASSPPGNQPQHF.

The rearrangement uses TRBV6-5 and TRBJ2-5; D uncertain. V was cut by 6 bases and J by 5 bases, with 10 bases left in between. CDR3 length: 12 amino acids. Germline V gene sequence: CDR1 MNHEY, CDR2 SVGAGI. Here the CDR3 DNA reads TGTGCCAGCAGCCTAAACGGTGAGACCCAGTACTTC. Amino acids: CASSLNGETQYF.

The chain couples TRBV27 to TRBJ2-5, with 9 bases lining up with TRBD2. Germline-derived CDR1 and CDR2 are MNHEY and SMNVEV (reference sequence). The CDR3 runs 16 residues. Losses at the gene ends were 6 bases for V and 4 bases for J; bases not matched to a gene: 12. The CDR3 DNA follows: TGTGCCAGCAGCCTAACGACTAGCGGAGCGTTAGAGACCCAGTACTTC. Protein: CASSLTTSGALETQYF.

The chain is built from TRBV5-1 and TRBJ1-1; D is ambiguous. Trimming cost V 0 bases and J 1 base, with 13 bases left between them. Per germline, CDR1 SGHRS and CDR2 YFSETQ. The CDR3 contains 16 residues. This CDR3 reads CASSLGRNLGNTEAFF. Here the CDR3 DNA reads TGCGCCAGCAGCTTGGGTCGGAACTTGGGGAACACTGAAGCTTTCTTT.

The chain couples TRBV5-4 to TRBJ1-4; 7 bases agree with TRBD1. The germline gives CDR1 SGHNT, CDR2 YYREEE (reference sequence). The CDR3 sequence is 14 residues long. The ends lost 6 bases at V and 7 bases at J; junction bases unmatched: 9. In nucleotides, the CDR3 is TGTGCCAGCACCGTAGACAGGGAGGGTGAAAAACTGTTTTTT. Amino acid sequence: CASTVDREGEKLFF. Drawing the rest from reference TRBV5-4 and TRBJ1-4, the complete variable domain is ETGVTQSPTHLIKTRGQQVTLRCSSQSGHNTVSWYQQALGQGPQFIFQYYREEENGRGNFPPRFSGLQFPNYSSELNVNALELDDSALYLCASTVDREGEKLFFGSGTQLSVL.

The rearrangement uses TRBV5-5 and TRBJ2-6; 8 nucleotides agree with TRBD1. The CDR3 has 19 residues. V lost 0 bases, J lost 0 bases, and 8 bases stayed unmatched. Germline V CDR1 and CDR2: SGHKS, YYEKEE (reference sequence). CDR3 loop: CASSLVLGQGISGANVLTF. The CDR3 DNA sequence: TGTGCCAGCAGCTTGGTATTAGGACAGGGCATCTCTGGGGCCAACGTCCTGACTTTC.

This clone has a single count. The genes are TRBV21-1 and TRBJ2-1; TRBD2, the table's D call, lacks a check against the DNA. TRBV21-1 is listed as a pseudogene. CDR3 length equals 20 residues. The CDR3 reads CASSPPGGRGLKSSYNEQFF. DNA of the CDR3: TGTGCCAGCAGCCCCCCGGGGGGGCGGGGGTTGAAGAGCTCCTACAATGAGCAGTTCTTC.

CDR3: CASSLGRYNSPLHF. The CDR3 DNA reads as TGTGCCAGCAGCTTGGGGCGGTACAATTCACCCCTCCACTTT. The gene calls are TRBV5-6 and TRBJ1-6; D call uncertain. Looked up from germline, CDR1 is SGHDT and CDR2 is YYEEEE. The CDR3 covers 14 residues. V was clipped by 0 bases and J by 7 bases, with 8 bases between them.